Below, one T cell receptor beta chain is given with its context. Its antigen is unidentified. This sample is part of a study of siplizumab effects on memory and regulatory T cells. Broader study findings: Proliferating siplizumab-culture Treg suppressive function went unconfirmed. Siplizumab produced a significant reduction in alloreactive sequences that were traceable to unstimulated CD4+ memory cells. Naive T cells seemed more diverse than memory cells; they also seemed major alloresponse contributors.

The length of the CDR3 is 12 residues. Trimming removed 7 bases from V and 6 bases from J; junction bases left unmatched: 3. Germline CDR1 and CDR2: WSHSY and SAAADI. Sequenced unstimulated subsets in a few donor pairs: CD4+ naive, CD4+ memory, CD8+ naive, CD8+ effector memory, CD8+ TEMRA. TCRdb's copy holds only in-frame clones and misses some; the assay was immunoSEQ multiplex PCR. The sample holds approximately 52,000 clones; about 97% are singletons and the top ten take 0.64%. The source material was naive CD4+ T cells sorted from blood. J is TRBJ2-1 and V is TRBV10-2, with 7 bases matching TRBD2. The clonotype originates from a human donor in good health. CDR3 protein: CASNSGGNEQFF. The DNA for the CDR3 is TGCGCCAGCAACTCGGGAGGCAATGAGCAGTTCTTC.